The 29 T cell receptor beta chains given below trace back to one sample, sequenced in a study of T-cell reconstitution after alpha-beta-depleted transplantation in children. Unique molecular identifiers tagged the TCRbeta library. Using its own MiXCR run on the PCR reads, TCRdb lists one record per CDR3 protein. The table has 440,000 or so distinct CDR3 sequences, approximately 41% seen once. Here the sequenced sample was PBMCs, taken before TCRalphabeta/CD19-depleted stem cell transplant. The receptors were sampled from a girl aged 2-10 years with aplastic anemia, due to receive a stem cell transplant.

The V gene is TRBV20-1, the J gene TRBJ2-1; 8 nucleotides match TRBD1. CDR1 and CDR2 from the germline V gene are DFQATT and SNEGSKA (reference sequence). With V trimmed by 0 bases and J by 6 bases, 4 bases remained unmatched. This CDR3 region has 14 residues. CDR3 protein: CSAREGRGLNEQFF. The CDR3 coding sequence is TGCAGTGCTAGAGAAGGCAGGGGGCTCAATGAGCAGTTCTTC.

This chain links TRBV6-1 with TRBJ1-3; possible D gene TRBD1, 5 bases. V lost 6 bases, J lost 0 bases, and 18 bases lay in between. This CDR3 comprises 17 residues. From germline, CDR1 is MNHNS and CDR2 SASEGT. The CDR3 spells CASRAGTQITSGNTIYF. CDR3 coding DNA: TGTGCCAGCAGGGCCGGGACGCAAATAACCTCTGGAAACACCATATATTTT.

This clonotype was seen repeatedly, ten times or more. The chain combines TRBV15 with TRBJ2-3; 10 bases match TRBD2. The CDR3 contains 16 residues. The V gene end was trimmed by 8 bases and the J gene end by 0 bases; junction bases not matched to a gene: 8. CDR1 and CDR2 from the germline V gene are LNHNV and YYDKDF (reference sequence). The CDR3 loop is CATFSRTSGSTDTQYF. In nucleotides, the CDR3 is TGTGCCACCTTCTCCCGGACTAGCGGTAGCACAGATACGCAGTATTTT.

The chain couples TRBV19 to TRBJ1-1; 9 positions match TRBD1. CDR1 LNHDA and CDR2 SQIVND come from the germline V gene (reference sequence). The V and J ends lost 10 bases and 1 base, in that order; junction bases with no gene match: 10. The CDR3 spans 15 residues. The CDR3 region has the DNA TGTGCCACACGGAACAGGGGGCGCCCGAACACTGAAGCTTTCTTT. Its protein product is CATRNRGRPNTEAFF.

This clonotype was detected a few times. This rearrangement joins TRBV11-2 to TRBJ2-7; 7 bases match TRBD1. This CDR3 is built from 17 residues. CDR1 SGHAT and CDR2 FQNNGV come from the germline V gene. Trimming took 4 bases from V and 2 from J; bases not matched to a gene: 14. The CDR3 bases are TGTGCCAGCAGCTCGGGACAGATAGAGGGGCTAGCCTACGAGCAGTACTTC. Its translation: CASSSGQIEGLAYEQYF. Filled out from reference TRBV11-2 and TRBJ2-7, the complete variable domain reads EAGVAQSPRYKIIEKRQSVAFWCNPISGHATLYWYQQILGQGPKLLIQFQNNGVVDDSQLPKDRFSAERLKGVDSTLKIQPAKLEDSAVYLCASSSGQIEGLAYEQYFGPGTRLTVT.

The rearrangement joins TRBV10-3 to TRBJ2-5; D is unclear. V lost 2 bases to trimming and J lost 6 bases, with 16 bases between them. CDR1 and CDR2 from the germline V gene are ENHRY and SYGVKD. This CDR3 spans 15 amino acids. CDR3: CAISETGRSMQTQYF. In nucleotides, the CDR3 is TGTGCCATCAGTGAGACGGGCAGGTCTATGCAGACCCAGTACTTC.

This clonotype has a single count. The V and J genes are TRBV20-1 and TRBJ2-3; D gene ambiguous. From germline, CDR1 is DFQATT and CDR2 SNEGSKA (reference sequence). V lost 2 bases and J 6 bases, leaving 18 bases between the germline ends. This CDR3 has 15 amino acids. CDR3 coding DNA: TGCAGTGCTAGACCCGGACCGGCGGCGAGGGATACGCAGTATTTT. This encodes CSARPGPAARDTQYF.

The CDR3 loop reads CASSLGPREGDTQYF. The CDR3 nucleotides read TGTGCCAGCAGCTTAGGGCCCAGGGAGGGAGATACGCAGTATTTT. V is TRBV11-2 and J is TRBJ2-3; 7 bases align to TRBD2. Germline V gene data show CDR1 as SGHAT and CDR2 as FQNNGV. J lost 5 bases, V lost 1 base, and 6 bases had no gene match. This CDR3 has 15 amino acids.

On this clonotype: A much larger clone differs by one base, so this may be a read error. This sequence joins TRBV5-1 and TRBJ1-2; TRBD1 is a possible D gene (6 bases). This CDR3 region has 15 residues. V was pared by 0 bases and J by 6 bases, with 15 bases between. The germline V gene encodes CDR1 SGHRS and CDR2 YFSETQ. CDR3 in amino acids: CASSLAPDRIHGYTF. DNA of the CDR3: TGCGCCAGCAGCTTGGCCCCTGACAGGATCCATGGCTACACCTTC.

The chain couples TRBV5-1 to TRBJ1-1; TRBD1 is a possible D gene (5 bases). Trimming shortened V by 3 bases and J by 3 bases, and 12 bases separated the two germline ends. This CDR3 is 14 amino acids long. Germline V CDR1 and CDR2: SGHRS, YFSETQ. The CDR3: CASSWYRGDTEAFF. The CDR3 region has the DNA TGCGCCAGCAGCTGGTACAGAGGGGACACTGAAGCTTTCTTT. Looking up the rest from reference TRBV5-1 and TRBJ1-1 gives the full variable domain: KAGVTQTPRYLIKTRGQQVTLSCSPISGHRSVSWYQQTPGQGLQFLFEYFSETQRNKGNFPGRFSGRQFSNSRSEMNVSTLELGDSALYLCASSWYRGDTEAFFGQGTRLTVV.

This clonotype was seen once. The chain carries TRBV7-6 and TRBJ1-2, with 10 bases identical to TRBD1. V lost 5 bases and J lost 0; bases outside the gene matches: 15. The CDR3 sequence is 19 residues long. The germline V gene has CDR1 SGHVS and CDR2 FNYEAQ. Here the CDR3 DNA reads TGTGCCAGCAGCCCAGCCGTCACGACAGGGGGCCTTCCTAACTATGGCTACACCTTC. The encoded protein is CASSPAVTTGGLPNYGYTF.

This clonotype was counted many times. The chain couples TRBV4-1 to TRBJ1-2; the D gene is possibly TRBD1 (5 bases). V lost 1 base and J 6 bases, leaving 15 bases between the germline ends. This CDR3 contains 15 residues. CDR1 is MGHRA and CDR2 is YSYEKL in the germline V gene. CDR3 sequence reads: CASSQGWQGSDGYTF. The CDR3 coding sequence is TGCGCCAGCAGCCAAGGTTGGCAGGGCAGCGATGGCTACACCTTC.

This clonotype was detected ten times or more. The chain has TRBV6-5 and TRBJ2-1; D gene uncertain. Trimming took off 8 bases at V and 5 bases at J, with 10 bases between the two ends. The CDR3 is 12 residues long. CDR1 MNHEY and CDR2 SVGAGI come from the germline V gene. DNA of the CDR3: TGTGCCAGCGGAGACTGGAACAATGAGCAGTTCTTC. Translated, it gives CASGDWNNEQFF.

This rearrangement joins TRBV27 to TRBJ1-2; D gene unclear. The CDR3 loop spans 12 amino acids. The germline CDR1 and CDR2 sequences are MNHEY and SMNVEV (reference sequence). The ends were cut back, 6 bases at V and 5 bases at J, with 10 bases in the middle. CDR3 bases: TGTGCCAGCAGAGGTCTTCCTTATGGCTACACCTTC. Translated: CASRGLPYGYTF.

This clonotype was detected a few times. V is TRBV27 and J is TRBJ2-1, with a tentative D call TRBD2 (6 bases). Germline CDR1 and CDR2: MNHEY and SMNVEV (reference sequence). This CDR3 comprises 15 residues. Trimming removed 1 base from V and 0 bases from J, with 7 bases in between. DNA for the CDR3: TGTGCCAGCAGTTTATTACTAGCCTCCTACAATGAGCAGTTCTTC. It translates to CASSLLLASYNEQFF.

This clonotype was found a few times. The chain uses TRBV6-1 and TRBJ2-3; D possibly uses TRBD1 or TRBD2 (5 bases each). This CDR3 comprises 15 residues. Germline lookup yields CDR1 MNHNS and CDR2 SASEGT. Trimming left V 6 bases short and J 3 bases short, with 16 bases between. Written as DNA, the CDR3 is TGTGCCAGCAGACATCCCGGGACCGCAACAGATACGCAGTATTTT. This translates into CASRHPGTATDTQYF.

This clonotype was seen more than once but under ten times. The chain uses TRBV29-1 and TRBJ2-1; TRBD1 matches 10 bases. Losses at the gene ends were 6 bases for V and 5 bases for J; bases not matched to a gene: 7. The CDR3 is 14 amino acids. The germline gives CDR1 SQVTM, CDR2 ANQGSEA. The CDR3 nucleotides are TGCAGCGTATTCGACAGGGGGCCCCACAATGAGCAGTTCTTC. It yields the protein CSVFDRGPHNEQFF.

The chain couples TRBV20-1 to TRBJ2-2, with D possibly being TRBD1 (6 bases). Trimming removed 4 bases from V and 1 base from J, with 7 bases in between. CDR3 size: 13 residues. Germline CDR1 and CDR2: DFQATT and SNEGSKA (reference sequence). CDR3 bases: TGCAGTGCTAAGACAGGGAACACCGGGGAGCTGTTTTTT. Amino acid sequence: CSAKTGNTGELFF.

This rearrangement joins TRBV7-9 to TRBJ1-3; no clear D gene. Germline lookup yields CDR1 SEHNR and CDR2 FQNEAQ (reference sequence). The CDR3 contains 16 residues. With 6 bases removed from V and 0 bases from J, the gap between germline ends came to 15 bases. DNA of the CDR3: TGTGCCAGCAGGATTGAGGCCGGAGTCTCTGGAAACACCATATATTTT. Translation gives CASRIEAGVSGNTIYF.

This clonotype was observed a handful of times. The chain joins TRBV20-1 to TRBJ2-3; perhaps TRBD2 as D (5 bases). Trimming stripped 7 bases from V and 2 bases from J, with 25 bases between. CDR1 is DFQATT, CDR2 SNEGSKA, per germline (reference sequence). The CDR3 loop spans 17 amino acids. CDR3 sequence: CSVAKAVRSLATDTQYF. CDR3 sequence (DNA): TGCAGTGTTGCGAAAGCGGTCCGAAGTTTGGCCACAGATACGCAGTATTTT.

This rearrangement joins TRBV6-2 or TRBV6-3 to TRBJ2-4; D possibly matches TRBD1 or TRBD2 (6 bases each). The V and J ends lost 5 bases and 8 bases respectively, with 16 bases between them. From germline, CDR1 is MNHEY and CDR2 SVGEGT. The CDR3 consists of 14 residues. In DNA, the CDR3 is TGTGCCAGCAGTCCTTGGGGGGCTTTGTACATTCAGTACTTC. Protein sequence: CASSPWGALYIQYF.

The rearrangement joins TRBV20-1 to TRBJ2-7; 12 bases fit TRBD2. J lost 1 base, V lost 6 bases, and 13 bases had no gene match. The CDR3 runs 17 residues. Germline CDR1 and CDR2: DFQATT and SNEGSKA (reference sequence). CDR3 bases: TGCAGTGCCCTCCCCGGGACTAGCGGGCGGCTTTCCTACGAGCAGTACTTC. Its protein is CSALPGTSGRLSYEQYF.

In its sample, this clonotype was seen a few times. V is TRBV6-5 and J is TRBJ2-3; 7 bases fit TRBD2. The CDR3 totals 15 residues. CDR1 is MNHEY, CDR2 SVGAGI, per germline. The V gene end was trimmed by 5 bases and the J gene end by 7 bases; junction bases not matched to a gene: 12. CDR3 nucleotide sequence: TGTGCCAGCAGTCCCTTCTGGGGCGGGAGAAATACGCAGTATTTT. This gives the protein CASSPFWGGRNTQYF.

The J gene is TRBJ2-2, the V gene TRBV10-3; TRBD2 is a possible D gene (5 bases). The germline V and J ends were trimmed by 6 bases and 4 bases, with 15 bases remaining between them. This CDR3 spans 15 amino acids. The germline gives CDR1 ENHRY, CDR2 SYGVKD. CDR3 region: CAISLTVDFTGELFF. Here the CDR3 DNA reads TGTGCCATCAGCCTAACAGTGGACTTCACCGGGGAGCTGTTTTTT.

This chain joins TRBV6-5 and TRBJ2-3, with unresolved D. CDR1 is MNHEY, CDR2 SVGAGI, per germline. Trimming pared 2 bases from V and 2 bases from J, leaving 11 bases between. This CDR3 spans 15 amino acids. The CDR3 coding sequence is TGTGCCAGCAGTTACGGCTCTACAAACACAGATACGCAGTATTTT. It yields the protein CASSYGSTNTDTQYF.

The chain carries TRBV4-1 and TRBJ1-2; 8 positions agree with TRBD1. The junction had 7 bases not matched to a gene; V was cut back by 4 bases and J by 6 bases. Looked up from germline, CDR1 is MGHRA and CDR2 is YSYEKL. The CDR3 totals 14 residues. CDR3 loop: CASSPGTGRHGYTF. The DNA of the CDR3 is TGCGCCAGCAGCCCGGGGACAGGTCGTCATGGCTACACCTTC.

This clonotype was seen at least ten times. The CDR3 is CASSLTGTENNEQFF. The CDR3 DNA reads as TGTGCCAGCAGCCTGACCGGGACGGAAAACAATGAGCAGTTCTTC. V gene TRBV7-9 combines with J gene TRBJ2-1; D is tentatively TRBD1 or TRBD2 (5 bases each). V was shortened by 5 bases and J by 5 bases, with 16 bases between the two germline ends. Germline lookup yields CDR1 SEHNR and CDR2 FQNEAQ (reference sequence). CDR3 length: 15 amino acids.

CDR3 amino acids: CASSPIGGAVFF. The CDR3 region has the DNA TGTGCCAGCAGCCCTATAGGGGGTGCGGTGTTCTTC. This rearrangement joins TRBV7-3 to TRBJ2-1, with D possibly TRBD1 on 6 matching bases. V was trimmed by 5 bases and J by 15 bases, leaving 17 bases between them. The CDR3 totals 12 residues. Germline loops: CDR1 SGHTA, CDR2 FQGTGA.

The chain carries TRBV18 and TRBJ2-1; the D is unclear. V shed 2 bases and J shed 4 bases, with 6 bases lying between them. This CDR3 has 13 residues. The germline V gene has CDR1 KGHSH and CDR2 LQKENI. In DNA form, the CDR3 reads TGTGCCAGCTCACCAAGAAATTACAATGAGCAGTTCTTC. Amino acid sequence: CASSPRNYNEQFF. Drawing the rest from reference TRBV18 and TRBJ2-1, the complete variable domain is NAGVMQNPRHLVRRRGQEARLRCSPMKGHSHVYWYRQLPEEGLKFMVYLQKENIIDESGMPKERFSAEFPKEGPSILRIQQVVRGDSAAYFCASSPRNYNEQFFGPGTRLTVL.